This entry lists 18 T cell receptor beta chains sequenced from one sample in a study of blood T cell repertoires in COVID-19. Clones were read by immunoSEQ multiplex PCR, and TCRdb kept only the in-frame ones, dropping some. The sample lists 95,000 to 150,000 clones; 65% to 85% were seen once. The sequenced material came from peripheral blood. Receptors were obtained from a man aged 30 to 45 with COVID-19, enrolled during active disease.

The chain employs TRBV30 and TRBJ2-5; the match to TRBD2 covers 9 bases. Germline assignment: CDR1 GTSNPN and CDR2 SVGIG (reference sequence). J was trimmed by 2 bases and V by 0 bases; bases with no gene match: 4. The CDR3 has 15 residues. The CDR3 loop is CAWSVGAGGQETQYF. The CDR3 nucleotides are TGTGCCTGGAGTGTGGGAGCGGGGGGTCAAGAGACCCAGTACTTC.

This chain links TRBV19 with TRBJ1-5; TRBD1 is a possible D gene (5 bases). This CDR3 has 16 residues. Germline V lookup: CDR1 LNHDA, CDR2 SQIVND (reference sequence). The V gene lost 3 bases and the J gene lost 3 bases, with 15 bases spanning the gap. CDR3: CASSIFPGLDNQPQHF. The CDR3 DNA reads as TGTGCCAGTAGTATTTTCCCGGGACTGGACAATCAGCCCCAGCATTTT.

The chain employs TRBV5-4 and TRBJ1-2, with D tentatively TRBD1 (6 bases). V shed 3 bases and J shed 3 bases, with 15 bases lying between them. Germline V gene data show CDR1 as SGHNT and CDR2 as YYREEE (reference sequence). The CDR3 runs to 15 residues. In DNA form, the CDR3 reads TGTGCCAGCAGCTCAGAGATGGACAGATACTATGGCTACACCTTC. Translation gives CASSSEMDRYYGYTF.

CDR3 nucleotide sequence: TGTGCCAGCTCACCGATCCTAGCGGGGGAAGAGACCCAGTACTTC. It encodes CASSPILAGEETQYF. The rearrangement joins TRBV18 to TRBJ2-5; TRBD2 matches at 10 bases. The CDR3 totals 15 residues. The junction had 4 bases not matched to a gene; V was cut back by 3 bases and J by 3 bases. Germline CDR1 and CDR2: KGHSH and LQKENI.

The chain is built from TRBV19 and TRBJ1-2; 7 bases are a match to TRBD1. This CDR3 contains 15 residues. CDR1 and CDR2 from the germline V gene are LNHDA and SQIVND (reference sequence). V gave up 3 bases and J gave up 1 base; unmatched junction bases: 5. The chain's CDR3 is CASSIGTAINYGYTF. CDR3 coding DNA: TGTGCCAGTAGTATTGGGACAGCTATTAACTATGGCTACACCTTC.

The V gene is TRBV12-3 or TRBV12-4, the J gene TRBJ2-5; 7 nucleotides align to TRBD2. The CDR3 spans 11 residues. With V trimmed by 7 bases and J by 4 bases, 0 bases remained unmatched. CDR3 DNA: TGTGCCAGCACGGGGGGAGAGACCCAGTACTTC. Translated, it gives CASTGGETQYF.

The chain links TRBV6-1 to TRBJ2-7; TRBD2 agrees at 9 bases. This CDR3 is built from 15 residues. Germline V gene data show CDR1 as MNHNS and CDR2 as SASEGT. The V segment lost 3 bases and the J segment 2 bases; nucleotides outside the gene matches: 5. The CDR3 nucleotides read TGTGCCAGCAGTGAGTTCGCTAGCGGGACCTACGAGCAGTACTTC. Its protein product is CASSEFASGTYEQYF.

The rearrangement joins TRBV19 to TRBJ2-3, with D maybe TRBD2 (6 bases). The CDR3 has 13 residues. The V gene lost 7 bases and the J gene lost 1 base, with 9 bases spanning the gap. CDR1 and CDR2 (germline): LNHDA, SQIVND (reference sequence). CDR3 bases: TGTGCCAGTACTGGGACTGGCACAGATACGCAGTATTTT. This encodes CASTGTGTDTQYF.

The CDR3 coding sequence is TGCGCCACAGGAGGGACAGGGGGAGGCTACACCTTC. Translating gives CATGGTGGGYTF. This sequence joins TRBV10-2 and TRBJ1-2; 11 positions agree with TRBD1. This CDR3 has 12 amino acids. Germline V gene sequence: CDR1 WSHSY, CDR2 SAAADI. V was clipped by 10 bases and J by 8 bases; unmatched bases: 6.

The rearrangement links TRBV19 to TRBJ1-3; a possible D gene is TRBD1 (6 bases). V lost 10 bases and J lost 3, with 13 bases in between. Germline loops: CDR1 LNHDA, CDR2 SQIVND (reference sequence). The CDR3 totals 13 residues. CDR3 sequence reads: CATSKGDGNTIYF. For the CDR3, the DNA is TGTGCCACTTCTAAGGGGGATGGAAACACCATATATTTT.

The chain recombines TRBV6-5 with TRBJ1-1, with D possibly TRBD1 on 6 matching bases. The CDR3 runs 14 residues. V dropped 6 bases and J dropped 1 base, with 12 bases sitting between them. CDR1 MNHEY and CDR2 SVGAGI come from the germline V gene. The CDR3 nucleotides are TGTGCCAGCAGGCCGGGACACCCGAACACTGAAGCTTTCTTT. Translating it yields CASRPGHPNTEAFF.

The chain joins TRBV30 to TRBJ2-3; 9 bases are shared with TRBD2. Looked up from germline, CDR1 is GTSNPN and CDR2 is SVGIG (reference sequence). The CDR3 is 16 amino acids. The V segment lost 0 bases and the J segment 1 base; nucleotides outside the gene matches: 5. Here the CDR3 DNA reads TGTGCCTGGAGTGTACGAGGCGGGGGGGGCACAGATACGCAGTATTTT. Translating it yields CAWSVRGGGGTDTQYF.

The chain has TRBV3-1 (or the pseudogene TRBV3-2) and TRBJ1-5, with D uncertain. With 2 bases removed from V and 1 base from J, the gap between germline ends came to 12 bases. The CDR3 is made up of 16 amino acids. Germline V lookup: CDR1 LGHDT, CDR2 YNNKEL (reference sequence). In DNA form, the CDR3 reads TGTGCCAGCAGCCAAATGCGCGGCGGGAGCAATCAGCCCCAGCATTTT. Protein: CASSQMRGGSNQPQHF.

The CDR3 here is CASSQDPEESSYNSPLHF. The CDR3 region has the DNA TGCGCCAGCAGCCAAGATCCTGAGGAAAGCTCCTATAATTCACCCCTCCACTTT. The rearrangement uses TRBV4-1 and TRBJ1-6; no clear D. Germline V CDR1 and CDR2: MGHRA, YSYEKL. CDR3 length: 18 amino acids. The V end lost 0 bases, the J end lost 0 bases, and 12 bases lay between the germline ends.

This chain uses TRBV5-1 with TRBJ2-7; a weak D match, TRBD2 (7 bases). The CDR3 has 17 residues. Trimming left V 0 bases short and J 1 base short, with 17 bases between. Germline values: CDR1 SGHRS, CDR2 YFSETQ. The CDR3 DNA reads TGCGCCAGCAGCTTGGCCCGGGGGGCCTCGGGTTCCTACGAGCAGTACTTC. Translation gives CASSLARGASGSYEQYF.

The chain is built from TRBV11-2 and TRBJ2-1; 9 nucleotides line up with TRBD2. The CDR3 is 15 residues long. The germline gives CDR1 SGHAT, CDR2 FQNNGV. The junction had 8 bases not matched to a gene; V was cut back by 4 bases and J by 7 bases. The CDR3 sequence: CASSWGTSFWNEQFF. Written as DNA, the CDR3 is TGTGCCAGCAGCTGGGGGACTAGCTTTTGGAATGAGCAGTTCTTC.

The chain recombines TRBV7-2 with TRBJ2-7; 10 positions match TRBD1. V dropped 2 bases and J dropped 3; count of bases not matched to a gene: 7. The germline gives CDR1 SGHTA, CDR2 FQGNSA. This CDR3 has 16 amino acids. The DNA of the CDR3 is TGTGCCAGCAGCTTAACGGGGACAGGGGTCGACTACGAGCAGTACTTC. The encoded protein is CASSLTGTGVDYEQYF.

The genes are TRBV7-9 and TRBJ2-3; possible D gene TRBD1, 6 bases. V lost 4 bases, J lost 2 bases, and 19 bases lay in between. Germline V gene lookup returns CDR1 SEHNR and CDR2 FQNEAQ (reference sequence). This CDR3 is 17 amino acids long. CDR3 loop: CASSSTPGVFITDTQYF. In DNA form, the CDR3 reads TGTGCCAGCAGCTCCACCCCAGGGGTGTTCATCACAGATACGCAGTATTTT.